There are many counts of the clone carrying this T cell receptor (beta chain). The target antigen is unknown. These data are taken from a study of T cells in Graves' hyperthyroidism and ophthalmopathy. Amplified TCR beta CDR3 regions derived from RNA transcripts. HTBI primers were the set used in a first-round RT-PCR of the TCR CDR3. From the multiplex PCR reads, TCRdb called clonotypes with MiXCR, one entry per CDR3 protein. The profile shows approximately 600,000 distinct CDR3 sequences, about 14% of them singletons. The V and J ends lost 4 bases and 5 bases, in that order; junction bases with no gene match: 9. This CDR3 is 15 amino acids long. Germline-derived CDR1 and CDR2 are KGHDR and SFDVKD. Diagnostic decisions used clinical symptoms, serum thyroxine and TRAb, thyroid ultrasound and orbital computed tomography. Cells are PBMCs isolated from more than 8.5 ml of fresh blood. Study conclusions and caveats: Among clonotypes expanded in thyroid above 0.001, most were also found in blood.

The TCR originated in a woman aged 18-29 years with Graves' ophthalmopathy. Sample: blood. The chain is built from TRBV24-1 and TRBJ2-5; 7 bases agree with TRBD1. The CDR3 DNA is TGTGCCACCAGTGACCCGGACAGGCCGTTGGAGACCCAGTACTTC. Translating it yields CATSDPDRPLETQYF.